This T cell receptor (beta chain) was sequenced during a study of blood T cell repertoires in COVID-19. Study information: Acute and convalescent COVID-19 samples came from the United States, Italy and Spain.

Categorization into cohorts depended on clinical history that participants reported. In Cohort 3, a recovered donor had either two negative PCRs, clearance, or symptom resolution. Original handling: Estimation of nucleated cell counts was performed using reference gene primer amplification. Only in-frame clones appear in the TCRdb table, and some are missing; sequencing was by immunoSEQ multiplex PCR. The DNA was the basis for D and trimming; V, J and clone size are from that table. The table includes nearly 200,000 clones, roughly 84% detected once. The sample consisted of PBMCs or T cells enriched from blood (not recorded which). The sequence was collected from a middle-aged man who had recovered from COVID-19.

The DNA for the CDR3 is TGTGCCACCTTTAGCCAGGGGTTGGCACCCCTCCACTTT. It specifies CATFSQGLAPLHF. The rearrangement links TRBV6-5 to TRBJ1-6; maybe TRBD1 (6 bases). V was shortened by 10 bases and J by 11 bases, with 18 bases between the two germline ends. Germline V gene lookup returns CDR1 MNHEY and CDR2 SVGAGI. CDR3 length: 13 amino acids.